This T cell receptor (beta chain) was captured in a study of T cells after yellow fever vaccination. Looking at the study overall: Any fraction with a low cell number was prepared using SMART-Seq v4 Ultra Low Input. The study, taken as a whole, reports: Only a small proportion of the clonotypes turned up in both the CD4 and the CD8 compartments, likely arising from convergent recombination.

Trimming stripped 2 bases from V and 1 base from J, with 14 bases between. CDR1 and CDR2 (germline): SGHVS, FNYEAQ. This CDR3 contains 16 residues. This clonotype was counted many times. Its antigen is undetermined. MiXCR was run by TCRdb on the 5' RACE reads, yielding one entry per CDR3 protein. The sample has about 220,000 distinct CDR3 sequences, about 3% seen once. The V call is TRBV7-6, the J call TRBJ2-5; a possible D gene is TRBD1 (5 bases). The sequencing used CD4+ T cells sorted from PBMCs, collected 10 days after the yellow fever booster vaccination. The receptor was isolated from a man between 18 and 35 years old who received the YFV17D yellow fever vaccine. The CDR3 DNA follows: TGTGCCAGCAGCTTACTCAGCTCACAGGTCCAAGAGACCCAGTACTTC. This encodes CASSLLSSQVQETQYF.